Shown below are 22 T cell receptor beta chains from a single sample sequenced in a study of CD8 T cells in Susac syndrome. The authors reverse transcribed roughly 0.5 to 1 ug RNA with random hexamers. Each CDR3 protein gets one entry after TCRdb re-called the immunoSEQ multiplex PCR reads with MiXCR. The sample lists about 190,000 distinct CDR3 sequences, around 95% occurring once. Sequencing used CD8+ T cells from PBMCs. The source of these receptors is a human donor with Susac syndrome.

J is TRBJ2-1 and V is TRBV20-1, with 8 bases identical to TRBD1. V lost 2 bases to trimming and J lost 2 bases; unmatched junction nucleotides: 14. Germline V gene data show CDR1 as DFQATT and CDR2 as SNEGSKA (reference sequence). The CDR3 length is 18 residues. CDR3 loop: CSARSFTGGTTTYNEQFF. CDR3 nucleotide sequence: TGCAGTGCTAGAAGCTTCACAGGGGGTACTACAACCTACAATGAGCAGTTCTTC.

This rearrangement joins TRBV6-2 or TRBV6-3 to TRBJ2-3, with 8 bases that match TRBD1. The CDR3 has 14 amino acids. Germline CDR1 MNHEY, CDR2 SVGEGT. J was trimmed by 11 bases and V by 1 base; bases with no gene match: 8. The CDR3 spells CASSYFDRGVKQYF. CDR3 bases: TGTGCCAGCAGTTACTTTGACAGGGGTGTAAAGCAGTATTTT.

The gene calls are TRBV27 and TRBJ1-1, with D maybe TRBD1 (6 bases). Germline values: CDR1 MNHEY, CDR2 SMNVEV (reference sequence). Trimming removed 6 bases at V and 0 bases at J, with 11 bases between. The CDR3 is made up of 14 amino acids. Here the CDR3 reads CASRYREMNTEAFF. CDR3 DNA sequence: TGTGCCAGCAGGTACAGGGAAATGAACACTGAAGCTTTCTTT.

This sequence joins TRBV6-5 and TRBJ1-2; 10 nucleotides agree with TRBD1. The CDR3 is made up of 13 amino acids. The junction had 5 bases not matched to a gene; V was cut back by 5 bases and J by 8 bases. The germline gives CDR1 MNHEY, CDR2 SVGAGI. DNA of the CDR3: TGTGCCAGCAGTCTTGACAGGGGGCAAGGCTACACCTTC. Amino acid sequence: CASSLDRGQGYTF.

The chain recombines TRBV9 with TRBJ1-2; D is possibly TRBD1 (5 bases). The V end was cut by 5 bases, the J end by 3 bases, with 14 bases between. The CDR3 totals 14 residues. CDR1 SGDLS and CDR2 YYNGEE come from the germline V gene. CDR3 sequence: CASSLSGSDYGYTF. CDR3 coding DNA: TGTGCCAGCAGTCTTTCAGGGTCGGACTATGGCTACACCTTC.

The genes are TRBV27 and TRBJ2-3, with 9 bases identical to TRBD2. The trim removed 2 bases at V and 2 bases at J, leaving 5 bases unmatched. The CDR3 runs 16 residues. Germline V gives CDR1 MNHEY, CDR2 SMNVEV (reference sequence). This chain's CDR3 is CASSLGAGGNTDTQYF. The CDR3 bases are TGTGCCAGCAGTTTAGGAGCGGGGGGCAACACAGATACGCAGTATTTT.

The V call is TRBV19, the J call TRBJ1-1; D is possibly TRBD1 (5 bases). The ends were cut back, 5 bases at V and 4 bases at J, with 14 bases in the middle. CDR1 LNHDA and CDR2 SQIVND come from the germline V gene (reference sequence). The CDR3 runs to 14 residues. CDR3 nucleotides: TGTGCCAGTAGTTACCAGGGAGGAAGCACTGAAGCTTTCTTT. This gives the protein CASSYQGGSTEAFF.

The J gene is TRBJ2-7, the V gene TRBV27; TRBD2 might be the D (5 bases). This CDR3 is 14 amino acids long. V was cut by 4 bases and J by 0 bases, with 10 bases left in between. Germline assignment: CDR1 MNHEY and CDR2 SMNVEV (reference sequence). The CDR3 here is CASSWTGSSYEQYF. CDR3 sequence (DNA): TGTGCCAGCAGTTGGACGGGAAGCTCCTACGAGCAGTACTTC.

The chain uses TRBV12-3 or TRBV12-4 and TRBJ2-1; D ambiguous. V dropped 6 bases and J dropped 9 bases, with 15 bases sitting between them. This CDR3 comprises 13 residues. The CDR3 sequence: CASSRSAKSEQFF. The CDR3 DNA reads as TGTGCCAGCAGCCGATCGGCCAAGAGTGAGCAGTTCTTC.

CDR3 amino acids: CSVDGSSYNEQFF. The CDR3 DNA follows: TGCAGCGTTGACGGGAGCTCCTACAATGAGCAGTTCTTC. The rearrangement uses TRBV29-1 and TRBJ2-1; maybe TRBD2 (6 bases). CDR3 length equals 13 residues. Between the trimmed V and J ends, which lost 3 bases and 0 bases, there was a span of 6 bases. CDR1 is SQVTM, CDR2 ANQGSEA, per germline.

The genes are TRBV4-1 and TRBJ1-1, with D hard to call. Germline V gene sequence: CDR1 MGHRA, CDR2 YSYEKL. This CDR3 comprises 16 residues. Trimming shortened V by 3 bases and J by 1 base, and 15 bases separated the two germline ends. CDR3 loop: CASSHPSEGSNTEAFF. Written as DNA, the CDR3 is TGCGCCAGCAGCCACCCTAGCGAGGGCTCGAACACTGAAGCTTTCTTT.

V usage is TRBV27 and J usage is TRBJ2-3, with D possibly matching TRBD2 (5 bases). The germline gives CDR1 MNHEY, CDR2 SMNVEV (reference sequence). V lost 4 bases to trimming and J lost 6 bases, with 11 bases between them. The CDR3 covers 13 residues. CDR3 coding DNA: TGTGCCAGCAGTTACCGGACTCCTGATACGCAGTATTTT. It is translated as CASSYRTPDTQYF.

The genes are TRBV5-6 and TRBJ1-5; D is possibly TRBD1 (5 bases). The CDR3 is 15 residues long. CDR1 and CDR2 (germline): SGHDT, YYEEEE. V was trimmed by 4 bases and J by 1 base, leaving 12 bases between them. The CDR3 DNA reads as TGTGCCAGCAGCGGAGGGTGGGGGAGCAATCAGCCCCAGCATTTT. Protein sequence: CASSGGWGSNQPQHF.

The CDR3 region has the DNA TGTGCCAGCAGCCACGAGAATCCCGATACGCAGTATTTT. Its translation: CASSHENPDTQYF. The chain is built from TRBV3-1 and TRBJ2-3; D unresolved. Germline V CDR1 and CDR2: LGHDT, YNNKEL (reference sequence). CDR3 length: 13 residues. The V and J ends lost 3 bases and 6 bases respectively, with 10 bases between them.

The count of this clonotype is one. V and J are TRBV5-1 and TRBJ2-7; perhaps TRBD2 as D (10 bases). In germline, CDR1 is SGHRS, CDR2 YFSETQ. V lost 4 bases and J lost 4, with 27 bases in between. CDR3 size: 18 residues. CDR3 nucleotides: TGCGCCAGCAGCATACAGGGGGCCCGGAGGACTAGCGGATACGAGCAGTACTTC. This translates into CASSIQGARRTSGYEQYF.

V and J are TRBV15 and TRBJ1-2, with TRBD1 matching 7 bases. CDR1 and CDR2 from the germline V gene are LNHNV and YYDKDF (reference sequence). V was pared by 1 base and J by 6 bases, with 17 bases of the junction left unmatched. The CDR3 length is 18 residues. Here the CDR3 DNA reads TGTGCCACCAGCAGAGTCCGGGACAGCACAGGAGGCAGGGATGGCTACACCTTC. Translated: CATSRVRDSTGGRDGYTF.

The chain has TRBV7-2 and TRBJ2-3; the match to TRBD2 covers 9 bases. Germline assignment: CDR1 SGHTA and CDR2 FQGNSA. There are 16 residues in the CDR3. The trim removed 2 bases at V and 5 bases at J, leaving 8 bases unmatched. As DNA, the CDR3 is TGTGCCAGCAGCTTAATGGCGGGGGGGCAACAAGATACGCAGTATTTT. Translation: CASSLMAGGQQDTQYF.

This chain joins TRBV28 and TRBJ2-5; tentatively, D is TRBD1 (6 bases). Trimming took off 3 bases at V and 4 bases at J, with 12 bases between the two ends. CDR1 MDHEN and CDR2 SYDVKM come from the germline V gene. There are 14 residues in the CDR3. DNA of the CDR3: TGTGCCAGCAGTTTGATGTCCAGGGGAGAGACCCAGTACTTC. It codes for CASSLMSRGETQYF.

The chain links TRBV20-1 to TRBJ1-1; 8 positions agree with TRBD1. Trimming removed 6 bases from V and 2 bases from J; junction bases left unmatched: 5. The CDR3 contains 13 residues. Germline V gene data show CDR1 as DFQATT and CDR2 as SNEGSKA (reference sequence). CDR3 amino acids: CSARDRGNTEAFF. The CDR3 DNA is TGCAGTGCCCGTGACAGGGGAAACACTGAAGCTTTCTTT.

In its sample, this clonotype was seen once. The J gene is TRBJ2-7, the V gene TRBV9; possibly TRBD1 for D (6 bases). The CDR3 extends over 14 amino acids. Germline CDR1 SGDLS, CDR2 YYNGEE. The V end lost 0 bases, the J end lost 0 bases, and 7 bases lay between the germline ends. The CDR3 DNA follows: TGTGCCAGCAGCGTAGAACAGGGCTCCTACGAGCAGTACTTC. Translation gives CASSVEQGSYEQYF.

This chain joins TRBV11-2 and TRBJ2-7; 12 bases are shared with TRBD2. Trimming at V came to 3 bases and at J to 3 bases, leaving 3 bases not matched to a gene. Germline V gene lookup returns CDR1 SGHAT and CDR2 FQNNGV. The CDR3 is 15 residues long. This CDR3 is CASSFGTSGFYEQYF. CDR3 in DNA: TGTGCCAGCAGCTTCGGGACTAGCGGGTTCTACGAGCAGTACTTC.

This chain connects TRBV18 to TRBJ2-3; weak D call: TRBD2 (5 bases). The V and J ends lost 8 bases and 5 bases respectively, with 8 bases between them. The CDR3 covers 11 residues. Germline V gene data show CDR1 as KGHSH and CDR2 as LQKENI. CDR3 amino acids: CASVAGDTQYF. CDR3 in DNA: TGTGCCAGCGTCGCGGGAGATACGCAGTATTTT.